This entry lists 18 T cell receptor beta chains sequenced from one sample in a study of cytomegalovirus exposure and HLA in healthy donors. In the PCR, 60 Vbeta and 13 Jbeta primers were used. TCRdb's table, derived via immunoSEQ multiplex PCR, lists solely in-frame clones and lacks some. The sample holds 100,000 or so clones, roughly 80% seen once. The sequencing sample was made of PBMCs. The receptors were gathered from a woman in her forties in good health and CMV-seropositive.

This clone has a handful of counts. V is TRBV4-1 and J is TRBJ1-6, with D perhaps TRBD1 (5 bases). Germline loops: CDR1 MGHRA, CDR2 YSYEKL. With 1 base removed from V and 9 bases from J, the gap between germline ends came to 13 bases. The CDR3 spans 15 residues. As DNA, the CDR3 is TGCGCCAGCAGCCAAGGACGGTTGGGGCTTTCACCCCTCCACTTT. Its protein is CASSQGRLGLSPLHF.

This CDR3 is CASSLVRFGRGMVPQHF. In nucleotides, the CDR3 is TGTGCCAGCAGCTTAGTTCGGTTCGGCAGGGGTATGGTGCCCCAGCATTTT. The J gene is TRBJ1-5, the V gene TRBV7-8, with D perhaps matching TRBD1 (6 bases). This CDR3 region has 17 residues. Germline values: CDR1 SGHVS, CDR2 FQNEAQ. V lost 1 base, J lost 9 bases, and 22 bases lay in between.

The J gene is TRBJ1-5, the V gene TRBV4-1, with unresolved D. Trimming left V 6 bases short and J 0 bases short, with 21 bases between. CDR3 length: 18 residues. CDR1 is MGHRA and CDR2 is YSYEKL in the germline V gene. Here the CDR3 reads CASSFVVVAGNSNQPQHF. CDR3 coding DNA: TGCGCCAGCAGTTTCGTCGTGGTGGCAGGCAATAGCAATCAGCCCCAGCATTTT.

This clone was found a few times. The chain carries TRBV6-5 and TRBJ1-6, with D unclear. V dropped 2 bases and J dropped 5 bases, with 7 bases sitting between them. The CDR3 contains 14 residues. From germline, CDR1 is MNHEY and CDR2 SVGAGI. The CDR3 DNA reads TGTGCCAGCAGTTACCAGGCGAATAATTCACCCCTCCACTTT. Residues: CASSYQANNSPLHF.

This CDR3 reads CAISDRTGPNEKLFF. The CDR3 nucleotides read TGTGCCATCAGTGACAGGACAGGACCTAATGAAAAACTGTTTTTT. The chain combines TRBV10-3 with TRBJ1-4; 7 positions agree with TRBD1. Per germline, CDR1 ENHRY and CDR2 SYGVKD. The V and J ends lost 3 bases and 3 bases, in that order; junction bases with no gene match: 4. The CDR3 has 15 amino acids.

The chain carries TRBV27 and TRBJ2-3, with 9 bases aligning to TRBD2. The CDR3 has 17 amino acids. With 6 bases clipped from V and 0 bases from J, the junction kept 10 bases outside the gene matches. CDR1 MNHEY and CDR2 SMNVEV come from the germline V gene (reference sequence). DNA for the CDR3: TGTGCCAGCAGATCACTAGCGGGTCCATTTAGCACAGATACGCAGTATTTT. Protein sequence: CASRSLAGPFSTDTQYF.

The chain recombines TRBV7-9 with TRBJ2-7, with D hard to call. Germline V gene lookup returns CDR1 SEHNR and CDR2 FQNEAQ (reference sequence). Trimming took 5 bases from V and 5 from J, leaving 10 bases between them. CDR3 length: 12 amino acids. CDR3 nucleotide sequence: TGTGCCAGCAGCCCCGCAGTAAACGAGCAGTACTTC. This codes for CASSPAVNEQYF.

This clone occurred once. The gene calls are TRBV4-1 and TRBJ2-6, with no clear D. Germline values: CDR1 MGHRA, CDR2 YSYEKL. V lost 3 bases to trimming and J lost 13 bases, with 13 bases between them. CDR3 length equals 13 residues. This chain's CDR3 is CASSQIRTEVLTF. The CDR3 region has the DNA TGCGCCAGCAGCCAGATTCGTACTGAGGTCCTGACTTTC.

Of note for this clone: Other DNA variants within this sample encode the same CDR3. The chain joins TRBV7-6 to TRBJ2-7; tentatively, D is TRBD2 (5 bases). V was cut by 7 bases and J by 5 bases, with 21 bases left in between. CDR1 and CDR2 from the germline V gene are SGHVS and FNYEAQ. CDR3 length: 15 amino acids. The DNA for the CDR3 is TGTGCCAGCACTCCCCCGGGGAGTAGCCGCCACGAGCAGTACTTC. Translation: CASTPPGSSRHEQYF.

The chain recombines TRBV5-4 with TRBJ2-7; D is unclear. Germline V CDR1 and CDR2: SGHNT, YYREEE (reference sequence). This CDR3 is 13 amino acids long. Trimming left V 1 base short and J 5 bases short, with 10 bases between. The CDR3 sequence: CASSLTTSNEQYF. The CDR3 DNA sequence: TGTGCCAGCAGCTTGACCACTTCAAACGAGCAGTACTTC. Looking up the rest from reference TRBV5-4 and TRBJ2-7 gives the full variable domain: ETGVTQSPTHLIKTRGQQVTLRCSSQSGHNTVSWYQQALGQGPQFIFQYYREEENGRGNFPPRFSGLQFPNYSSELNVNALELDDSALYLCASSLTTSNEQYFGPGTRLTVT.

The V gene is TRBV10-3, the J gene TRBJ2-5; 10 nucleotides match TRBD1. After removal of 3 bases from V and 5 bases from J, the junction contained 6 bases not matched to a gene. Per the germline V gene, CDR1 is ENHRY and CDR2 is SYGVKD. The CDR3 length is 15 residues. CDR3 amino acids: CAISESDRGLETQYF. The CDR3 bases are TGTGCCATCAGTGAATCTGACAGGGGGCTGGAGACCCAGTACTTC.

The V gene is TRBV6-1, the J gene TRBJ1-5; 12 nucleotides agree with TRBD1. Germline CDR1 and CDR2: MNHNS and SASEGT. This CDR3 is built from 18 residues. V lost 1 base, J lost 2 bases, and 6 bases stayed unmatched. This CDR3 is CASSEGVGTGGRNQPQHF. In DNA, the CDR3 is TGTGCCAGCAGTGAAGGGGTCGGGACAGGGGGCCGCAATCAGCCCCAGCATTTT.

The chain joins TRBV28 to TRBJ2-7; unclear D gene. Trimming shortened V by 5 bases and J by 0 bases, and 11 bases separated the two germline ends. The germline CDR1 and CDR2 sequences are MDHEN and SYDVKM. The CDR3 covers 14 residues. The DNA for the CDR3 is TGTGCCAGCAGTCAGTCTGGAGCCTCCTACGAGCAGTACTTC. Protein: CASSQSGASYEQYF.

The rearrangement joins TRBV4-1 to TRBJ2-4, with 9 bases that match TRBD2. CDR3 size: 15 residues. Trimming removed 6 bases from V and 13 bases from J; junction bases left unmatched: 16. Germline lookup yields CDR1 MGHRA and CDR2 YSYEKL. The CDR3 here is CASSTLAGGPIPQYF. DNA for the CDR3: TGCGCCAGCAGTACCTTGGCGGGAGGGCCGATTCCGCAGTACTTC.

The count of this clone is one. The genes are TRBV6-5 and TRBJ1-2, with D possibly TRBD1 on 5 matching bases. The CDR3 extends over 14 amino acids. The germline V gene has CDR1 MNHEY and CDR2 SVGAGI. Trimming cost V 2 bases and J 2 bases, with 9 bases left between them. The DNA for the CDR3 is TGTGCCAGCAGTTACAGGGGTATGAACTATGGCTACACCTTC. This sequence encodes CASSYRGMNYGYTF.

The V and J genes are TRBV7-6 and TRBJ2-1, with no clear D. The CDR3 runs to 13 residues. Germline loops: CDR1 SGHVS, CDR2 FNYEAQ. V lost 5 bases to trimming and J lost 7 bases, with 12 bases between them. CDR3 sequence reads: CASSEENGNEQFF. The CDR3 DNA is TGTGCCAGCAGCGAAGAGAACGGTAATGAGCAGTTCTTC.

This clone was seen once. The CDR3 DNA follows: TGTGCCAGCAGCCAAAACAGGGGGAGGGCTGAAGCTTTCTTT. The encoded protein is CASSQNRGRAEAFF. This chain links TRBV14 with TRBJ1-1; TRBD1 matches 8 bases. The CDR3 totals 14 residues. Trimming cost V 2 bases and J 6 bases; bases outside gene matches: 5. CDR1 SGHDN and CDR2 FVKESK come from the germline V gene.

The chain recombines TRBV7-8 with TRBJ2-1; D ambiguous. V shed 2 bases and J shed 6 bases, with 8 bases lying between them. Germline V gives CDR1 SGHVS, CDR2 FQNEAQ. This CDR3 comprises 13 residues. The CDR3 sequence: CASSLNFRNEQFF. CDR3 sequence (DNA): TGTGCCAGCAGCTTAAATTTCCGCAATGAGCAGTTCTTC.